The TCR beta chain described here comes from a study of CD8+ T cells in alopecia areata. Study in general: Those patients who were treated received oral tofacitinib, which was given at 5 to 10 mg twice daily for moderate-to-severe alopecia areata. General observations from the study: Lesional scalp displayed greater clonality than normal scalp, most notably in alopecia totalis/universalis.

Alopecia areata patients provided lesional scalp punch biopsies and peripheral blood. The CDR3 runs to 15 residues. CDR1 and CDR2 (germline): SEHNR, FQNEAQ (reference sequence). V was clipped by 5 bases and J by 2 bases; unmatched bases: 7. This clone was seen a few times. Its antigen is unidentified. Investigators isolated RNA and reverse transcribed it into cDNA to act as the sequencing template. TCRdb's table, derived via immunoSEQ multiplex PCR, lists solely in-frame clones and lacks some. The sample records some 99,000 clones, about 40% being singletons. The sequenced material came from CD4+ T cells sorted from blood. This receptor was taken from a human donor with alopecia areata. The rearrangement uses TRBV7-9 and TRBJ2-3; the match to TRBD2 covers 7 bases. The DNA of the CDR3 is TGTGCCAGCAGCCAGAGGGCGGGAGACACAGATACGCAGTATTTT. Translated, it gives CASSQRAGDTDTQYF.